This is a list of T cell receptor beta chains from one sample in a study of early T cells in non-severe SARS-CoV-2 infection. MiXCR, run by TCRdb on the 5' RACE reads, gives a single entry per CDR3 protein. The data hold roughly 45,000 distinct CDR3 sequences, with 6.2% observed a single time. The material was whole blood, obtained at baseline. Receptor source: an adult who was a healthcare worker with PCR-confirmed SARS-CoV-2 infection or an uninfected control (not recorded which). Both conserved end residues are part of each CDR3. A D gene is named only where the DNA matches it firmly. Size tells how often a clone was seen (once, few, many) or the class of an expanded clone, and some rows leave it out.

>TRBJ2-7|many|TRBV7-2|-
TGTGCCAGCAGCTTAGGGGGGTGGACGACGCGTAGGAGCTCCTACGAGCAGTACTTC
CASSLGGWTTRRSSYEQYF
>TRBJ2-5|few|TRBV20-1|-
TGCAGTGCCGAGAGTAGTCGAGAGACCCAGTACTTC
CSAESSRETQYF
>TRBJ2-3|many|TRBV12-3/TRBV12-4|-
TGTGCCAGCAGTCCCTCAGGTGGGCCCGCCACAGATACGCAGTATTTT
CASSPSGGPATDTQYF
>TRBJ1-1|many|TRBV29-1|-
TGCAGCCCTAGGCTACAGGGGAACACTGAAGCTTTCTTT
CSPRLQGNTEAFF
>TRBJ2-7|-|TRBV29-1|-
TGCAGCGGGAGGGATTTTTACGAGCAGTACTTC
CSGRDFYEQYF
>TRBJ1-1|few|TRBV20-1|-
TGCAGTGCCCGAACCGGGACGCAGGCTTTCTTT
CSARTGTQAFF
>TRBJ2-3|few|TRBV5-1|-
TGCGCCAGCAGTGAACTCTCTGGCACAGATACGCAGTATTTT
CASSELSGTDTQYF
>TRBJ2-7|-|TRBV5-1|TRBD2
TGCGCCAGCAGCTCGTGGGGCGGGAGTTCCTACGAGCAGTACTTC
CASSSWGGSSYEQYF
>TRBJ2-1|-|TRBV7-2|TRBD2
TGTGCCAGCAGCTCCCGGCTAGCGGAAAACAATGAGCAGTTCTTC
CASSSRLAENNEQFF
>TRBJ2-7|many|TRBV29-1|-
TGCAGCGTCGCTACCCCAGGGGCGCCTGGCGGGTACGAGCAGTACTTC
CSVATPGAPGGYEQYF
>TRBJ2-5|many|TRBV6-5|-
TGTGCCAGCAGTTACTCTAGCGGAGCAGGGGGAGAGACCCAGTACTTC
CASSYSSGAGGETQYF
>TRBJ2-3|few|TRBV5-4|TRBD2
TGTGCCAGCAGCTTGGATCTAGCGGGACCAACCAAACATACGCAGTATTTT
CASSLDLAGPTKHTQYF
>TRBJ1-1|-|TRBV4-3|-
TGCGCCAGCAGCCAAGAGTATGGGGGCAGGGAGACAGCTTTCTTT
CASSQEYGGRETAFF
>TRBJ2-7|few|TRBV6-6|-
TGTGCCAGCAGTTTGCCTAACAGGGAATACTACGAGCAGTACTTC
CASSLPNREYYEQYF
>TRBJ2-2|few|TRBV3-2|-
TGTGCCAGCAGCCAAGAAACACGTGGCACCGGGGAGCTGTTTTTT
CASSQETRGTGELFF
>TRBJ2-1|many|TRBV13|-
TGTGCCAGCGACGGACTTTCGGGCTACAATGAGCAGTTCTTC
CASDGLSGYNEQFF
>TRBJ2-1|many|TRBV7-3|TRBD2
TGTGCCAGCAGCTTATATCCTAGCGGGAGCCTGGGCAATGAGCAGTTCTTC
CASSLYPSGSLGNEQFF
>TRBJ2-1|few|TRBV18|-
TGTGCCAGCTCACCTGTTGGACAACCTCGGCGGAATGAGCAGTTCTTC
CASSPVGQPRRNEQFF
>TRBJ2-3|many|TRBV12-3/TRBV12-4|TRBD2
TGTGCCAGCATGTGGAGGCCGGGGGGAGATACGCAGTATTTT
CASMWRPGGDTQYF
>TRBJ2-5|-|TRBV6-2/TRBV6-3|-
TGTGCCAGCAGCTCACACGAGACCCAGTACTTC
CASSSHETQYF
>TRBJ1-1|-|TRBV28|-
TGTGCCAGCTATAGAGACTTCTACACTGAAGCTTTCTTT
CASYRDFYTEAFF
>TRBJ2-1|-|TRBV19|TRBD2
TGTGCCAGTAGTATAGTAGCGGGGGGTCACAATGAGCAGTTCTTC
CASSIVAGGHNEQFF
>TRBJ1-2|few|TRBV11-2|TRBD1
TGTGCCAGCAGCCTAGGGCCAGGGGGCGCGGATGGCTACACCTTC
CASSLGPGGADGYTF
>TRBJ1-1|-|TRBV12-3/TRBV12-4|TRBD1
TGTGCCAGCAGTTCCCAGGGGGCGCGGATGAACACTGAAGCTTTCTTT
CASSSQGARMNTEAFF
>TRBJ2-5|-|TRBV29-1|TRBD1
TGCAGCGTTGAATTGGGGACAGGGTCAACCCAGTACTTC
CSVELGTGSTQYF
>TRBJ1-5|-|TRBV28|-
TGTGCCAGCACCCCCTGGGGGGCCACTCAGCCCCAGCATTTT
CASTPWGATQPQHF
>TRBJ2-4|many|TRBV20-1|-
TGCAGTGCCGCGGCACAACAGAGGGACATTCAGTACTTC
CSAAAQQRDIQYF
>TRBJ2-3|few|TRBV5-1|-
TGCGCCAGCAGCTTGACGGGAGTACGCACAGATACGCAGTATTTT
CASSLTGVRTDTQYF
>TRBJ1-2|many|TRBV6-1|-
TGTGCCAGCAGTGAACTTACCCTGGGAGACACCTTC
CASSELTLGDTF
>TRBJ2-2|many|TRBV20-1|-
TGCAGTGCTAGACAGGGTATCTACACCGGGGAGCTGTTTTTT
CSARQGIYTGELFF
>TRBJ2-2|many|TRBV29-1|-
TGCAGCGCCTCCTCTAGCGCTAGTGGGGAGCTGTTTTTT
CSASSSASGELFF
>TRBJ2-7|few|TRBV6-5|-
TGTGCCAGCAGTTACAAGAGTTGGGACATCACGGGCGAGCAGTACTTC
CASSYKSWDITGEQYF
>TRBJ1-3|-|TRBV12-3/TRBV12-4|-
TGTGCCAGCAGTTTAGCAGGCTCTGGAAACACCATATATTTT
CASSLAGSGNTIYF
>TRBJ1-1|-|TRBV28|-
TGTGCCAGCAGCGGGGGTTGGACTGAAGCTTTCTTT
CASSGGWTEAFF
>TRBJ1-2|-|TRBV6-5|-
TGTGCCAGCAGTTACCGTTCAGGGCGCGGAGGCTACACCTTC
CASSYRSGRGGYTF
>TRBJ2-3|-|TRBV6-2/TRBV6-3|-
TGTGCCAGCAGTTCCGACAGCAGGCGCGGCACAGATACGCAGTATTTT
CASSSDSRRGTDTQYF